What follows are 4 T cell receptor beta chains derived from one specimen sequenced in a study of cytomegalovirus exposure and HLA in healthy donors. Amplification used 60 Vbeta primers and 13 Jbeta primers. Sequenced by immunoSEQ multiplex PCR; TCRdb stores in-frame clones only, minus some. Among some 130,000 clones listed, roughly 80% were seen once. Sequencing used PBMCs. The receptor set was obtained from a man aged 30 to 45 in good health and CMV-seronegative.

The rearrangement uses TRBV29-1 and TRBJ1-1; no firm D call. V was pared by 1 base and J by 1 base, with 7 bases between. The length of the CDR3 is 13 residues. CDR1 is SQVTM, CDR2 ANQGSEA, per germline. The CDR3 region has the DNA TGCAGCGTTGAAGGGCAGGAGAACACTGAAGCTTTCTTT. Protein sequence: CSVEGQENTEAFF.

The chain couples TRBV29-1 to TRBJ2-3, with TRBD2 matching 14 bases. The CDR3 spans 15 residues. CDR1 and CDR2 from the germline V gene are SQVTM and ANQGSEA. V lost 7 bases, J lost 5 bases, and 8 bases stayed unmatched. The CDR3 is CSASQTSGREDTQYF. In DNA, the CDR3 is TGCAGCGCCTCCCAGACTAGCGGGAGGGAAGATACGCAGTATTTT.

The gene calls are TRBV29-1 and TRBJ2-7, with D maybe TRBD2 (7 bases). CDR1 and CDR2 from the germline V gene are SQVTM and ANQGSEA. The V gene lost 4 bases and the J gene lost 0 bases, with 13 bases spanning the gap. The CDR3 is made up of 14 amino acids. For the CDR3, the DNA is TGCAGCGTTGCTAGGGGGGGCAGCTCCTACGAGCAGTACTTC. Protein product: CSVARGGSSYEQYF.

V gene TRBV6-6 combines with J gene TRBJ1-1; D gene uncertain. CDR1 is MNHNY and CDR2 is SVGAGI in the germline V gene (reference sequence). V was shortened by 6 bases and J by 1 base, with 9 bases between the two germline ends. This CDR3 contains 13 residues. The DNA for the CDR3 is TGTGCCAGCAGGAGCTATCGGAACACTGAAGCTTTCTTT. Encoded protein: CASRSYRNTEAFF.